This is a list of T cell receptor beta chains from one sample in a study of shared clonotypes between healthy human individuals. Repertoires were generated with immunoSEQ multiplex PCR, while TCRdb's copy carries only in-frame clones and drops some. The data show around 1.9 million clones, roughly 95% seen once. The sequenced material came from naive CD8+ T cells from PBMCs. Receptors originate from a man younger than 30 in good health. Some clones in this sample may be carry-over from other donors' samples. The CDR3 runs from the conserved cysteine through the conserved F or W. Fields, in order: clone size, D gene, V gene, J gene, CDR3 DNA, CDR3 protein. A D gene is named only where the DNA matches it firmly. Where a row states a size, it is once, few, many or the class of an expanded clone; other rows omit it.

size: NA
D: NA
V: TRBV9
J: TRBJ2-3
DNA: TGTGCCAGCACTCAAAACCCAGGGACCCCGATAGACACAGATACGCAGTATTTT
CDR3: CASTQNPGTPIDTDTQYF

size: NA
D: NA
V: TRBV7-9
J: TRBJ2-7
DNA: TGTGCCAGCAGCTTATCGACAGGCCCAGAGCAGTACTTC
CDR3: CASSLSTGPEQYF

size: few
D: TRBD2
V: TRBV10-1
J: TRBJ2-7
DNA: TGCGCCAGCAGTGAGGGACTAGCCTACGAGCAGTACTTC
CDR3: CASSEGLAYEQYF

size: NA
D: NA
V: TRBV28
J: TRBJ2-1
DNA: TGTGCCAGCAGTTTGCCGATAACCGGCAATGAGCAGTTCTTC
CDR3: CASSLPITGNEQFF

size: NA
D: TRBD2
V: TRBV9
J: TRBJ2-1
DNA: TGTGCCAGCAGCGTAGAAGGTGGAGCGGGATACACCTCTCATGAGCAGTTCTTC
CDR3: CASSVEGGAGYTSHEQFF

size: NA
D: NA
V: TRBV7-6
J: TRBJ2-5
DNA: TGTGCCAGCAGCTTACCAGAAGGGGGCCAAGAGACCCAGTACTTC
CDR3: CASSLPEGGQETQYF

size: NA
D: NA
V: TRBV28
J: TRBJ1-2
DNA: TGTGCCAGCAGTCGGACATTGTTCTATGGCTACACCTTC
CDR3: CASSRTLFYGYTF

size: once
D: NA
V: TRBV11-3
J: TRBJ2-1
DNA: TGTGCCAGCAGCCCGACCGACGCTGGGTACGATGAGCAGTTCTTC
CDR3: CASSPTDAGYDEQFF

size: NA
D: TRBD1
V: TRBV27
J: TRBJ1-5
DNA: TGTGCCAGCAGTCCCGCCCGGGACAGGGGCCTTCGGCCCCAGCATTTT
CDR3: CASSPARDRGLRPQHF

size: few
D: TRBD1
V: TRBV27
J: TRBJ2-1
DNA: TGTGCCAGCAGTCCAGACAGGGGTGGCAATGAGCAGTTCTTC
CDR3: CASSPDRGGNEQFF

size: NA
D: NA
V: TRBV16
J: TRBJ1-5
DNA: TGTGCCAGCAGCCTCCCGGGGGTGGGGGAGCAGCCCCAGCATTTT
CDR3: CASSLPGVGEQPQHF

size: NA
D: TRBD1
V: TRBV19
J: TRBJ1-2
DNA: TGTGCCAGTAGTATAACACGGACAGGGTGGAACTATGGCTACACCTTC
CDR3: CASSITRTGWNYGYTF

size: few
D: NA
V: TRBV10-3
J: TRBJ1-5
DNA: TGTGCCATCAGTGAGTCGGGCAATCAGCCCCAGCATTTT
CDR3: CAISESGNQPQHF

size: NA
D: NA
V: TRBV27
J: TRBJ1-1
DNA: TGTGCCAGCAGTACACGGAACACTGAAGCTTTCTTT
CDR3: CASSTRNTEAFF

size: NA
D: TRBD1
V: TRBV4-1
J: TRBJ1-1
DNA: TGCGCCAGCAGCCAAGGAGTTGGACAGGACACTGAAGCTTTCTTT
CDR3: CASSQGVGQDTEAFF

size: NA
D: TRBD1
V: TRBV4-3
J: TRBJ1-1
DNA: TGCGCCAGCAGCCAGAGACAGGGGGCGAACACTGAAGCTTTCTTT
CDR3: CASSQRQGANTEAFF

size: NA
D: NA
V: TRBV21-1
J: TRBJ2-7
DNA: TGTGCCAGCAGCGACAGGAATCGCTACGAGCAGTACTTC
CDR3: CASSDRNRYEQYF

size: NA
D: TRBD2
V: TRBV27
J: TRBJ2-1
DNA: TGTGCCAGCAGTTTTAGAGGGAGGGCCCCCAATGAGCAGTTCTTC
CDR3: CASSFRGRAPNEQFF

size: NA
D: NA
V: TRBV4-3
J: TRBJ1-3
DNA: TGCGCCAGCAGCCAAGATCCCGGGACTCTAAACACCATATATTTT
CDR3: CASSQDPGTLNTIYF

size: NA
D: NA
V: TRBV11-2
J: TRBJ1-1
DNA: TGTGCCAGCAGCCCGGGACTCTGGAACACTGAAGCTTTCTTT
CDR3: CASSPGLWNTEAFF

size: NA
D: TRBD2
V: TRBV28
J: TRBJ2-7
DNA: TGTGCCAGCAGTCCGACTAGCGGGAGAACCTACGAGCAGTACTTC
CDR3: CASSPTSGRTYEQYF

size: NA
D: TRBD1
V: TRBV5-1
J: TRBJ2-1
DNA: TGCGCCAGCAGCTTGGTTGGGACAGGGGGCTATGAGCAGTTCTTC
CDR3: CASSLVGTGGYEQFF

size: NA
D: NA
V: TRBV5-6
J: TRBJ1-2
DNA: TGTGCCAGCAGCCGCATGGGCCCCGATTATGGCTACACCTTC
CDR3: CASSRMGPDYGYTF

size: NA
D: NA
V: TRBV30
J: TRBJ2-7
DNA: TGTGCCTGGGGTAGTACACACCAAACCTACGAGCAGTACTTC
CDR3: CAWGSTHQTYEQYF

size: once
D: NA
V: TRBV27
J: TRBJ2-7
DNA: TGTGCCAGCAGTTTAGGTCTCAGCTCCTACGAGCAGTACTTC
CDR3: CASSLGLSSYEQYF

size: NA
D: NA
V: TRBV5-1
J: TRBJ2-4
DNA: TGCGCCAGCAGCTTGGCCGGCGAGGGTTTGGAAAACATTCAGTACTTC
CDR3: CASSLAGEGLENIQYF

size: NA
D: NA
V: TRBV27
J: TRBJ2-1
DNA: TGTGCCAGCAGTTTATCGCGACGGGGGTCCTACAATGAGCAGTTCTTC
CDR3: CASSLSRRGSYNEQFF

size: NA
D: TRBD1
V: TRBV6-5
J: TRBJ1-2
DNA: TGTGCCAGCAGTCCCTTCCGGACAGGGGGCTATGGCTACACCTTC
CDR3: CASSPFRTGGYGYTF

size: NA
D: NA
V: TRBV7-8
J: TRBJ2-7
DNA: TGTGCCAGCAGCTTAGGACAGGTTGACGAGCAGTACTTC
CDR3: CASSLGQVDEQYF

size: NA
D: NA
V: TRBV29-1
J: TRBJ2-3
DNA: TGCAGCGCAGAACAGGGTAGGACAGATACGCAGTATTTT
CDR3: CSAEQGRTDTQYF

size: once
D: NA
V: TRBV11-2
J: TRBJ2-1
DNA: TGTGCCAGCAGCTTAGATATGATCAGGGGACGTGAGCAGTTCTTC
CDR3: CASSLDMIRGREQFF

size: NA
D: TRBD2
V: TRBV6-5
J: TRBJ2-1
DNA: TGTGCCAGCAGTTACTCTCTGGGGGAGGGCTACAATGAGCAGTTCTTC
CDR3: CASSYSLGEGYNEQFF

size: NA
D: TRBD2
V: TRBV6-5
J: TRBJ2-3
DNA: TGTGCCAGCAGTTGGGGACTAGCGGGAGGCACAGATACGCAGTATTTT
CDR3: CASSWGLAGGTDTQYF

size: NA
D: TRBD1
V: TRBV27
J: TRBJ1-4
DNA: TGTGCCAGCAGTTTACAGGAGAGGTCAGGGGGCAATGAAAAACTGTTTTTT
CDR3: CASSLQERSGGNEKLFF

size: NA
D: NA
V: TRBV30
J: TRBJ2-2
DNA: TGTGCCTGGAGTGTACCCGGGGCCACCGGGGAGCTGTTTTTT
CDR3: CAWSVPGATGELFF

size: NA
D: NA
V: TRBV7-8
J: TRBJ1-1
DNA: TGTGCCAGCAGCTGGACCGAGGGAGACACTGAAGCTTTCTTT
CDR3: CASSWTEGDTEAFF

size: NA
D: TRBD2
V: TRBV11-2
J: TRBJ2-1
DNA: TGTGCCAGCAGCCTTTCTGGCGGGAGCCAAGGTGAGCAGTTCTTC
CDR3: CASSLSGGSQGEQFF

size: NA
D: TRBD2
V: TRBV7-9
J: TRBJ2-1
DNA: TGTGCCAGCAGTTGGGACTGGACTAGCTACAATGAGCAGTTCTTC
CDR3: CASSWDWTSYNEQFF

size: NA
D: NA
V: TRBV7-2
J: TRBJ2-2
DNA: TGTGCCAGCAGCCCCCGTTCGGGAGCGAGCACCGGGGAGCTGTTTTTT
CDR3: CASSPRSGASTGELFF

size: once
D: TRBD2
V: TRBV27
J: TRBJ2-1
DNA: TGTGCCATAACTAGCGCCTACAATGAGCAGTTCTTC
CDR3: CAITSAYNEQFF

size: NA
D: TRBD1
V: TRBV28
J: TRBJ1-3
DNA: TGTGCCAGCAGTTTCGGGACAGGCTCTGGAAACACCATATATTTT
CDR3: CASSFGTGSGNTIYF

size: NA
D: TRBD1
V: TRBV25-1
J: TRBJ2-3
DNA: TGTGCCAGCAGTGACCGGGACAGTCCCACAGATACGCAGTATTTT
CDR3: CASSDRDSPTDTQYF

size: NA
D: TRBD2
V: TRBV19
J: TRBJ2-5
DNA: TGTGCCAGTAGTCCCCGGGGTAGCGGGTACCAAGAGACCCAGTACTTC
CDR3: CASSPRGSGYQETQYF

size: NA
D: NA
V: TRBV5-5
J: TRBJ2-7
DNA: TGTGCCAGCAGCCCACTGTGGAGGGGAGGCGCGGTGACTTTCTACGAGCAGTACTTC
CDR3: CASSPLWRGGAVTFYEQYF

size: NA
D: NA
V: TRBV27
J: TRBJ2-1
DNA: TGTGCCAGCAGTCCCCTCATACTAGCTGCCTACAATGAGCAGTTCTTC
CDR3: CASSPLILAAYNEQFF

size: NA
D: NA
V: TRBV19
J: TRBJ2-7
DNA: TGTGCCAGTAGTATTGGGGGCAGCCGCTACGAGCAGTACTTC
CDR3: CASSIGGSRYEQYF

size: NA
D: NA
V: TRBV11-2
J: TRBJ2-4
DNA: TGTGCCAGCAGCTTAGAGGCCGGACGGGGAAACATTCAGTACTTC
CDR3: CASSLEAGRGNIQYF

size: NA
D: NA
V: TRBV28
J: TRBJ1-2
DNA: TGTGCCAGCAGTTTCCGAACCGGTACCGGCTACACCTTC
CDR3: CASSFRTGTGYTF

size: NA
D: NA
V: TRBV5-1
J: TRBJ2-3
DNA: TGCGCCAGCAGCCCGGAGGGTTGGTCCGGTACGCAGTATTTT
CDR3: CASSPEGWSGTQYF

size: NA
D: NA
V: TRBV6-5
J: TRBJ2-7
DNA: TGTGCCAGCAGTTACTCCGGGGAGCAGTACTTC
CDR3: CASSYSGEQYF

size: NA
D: NA
V: TRBV7-8
J: TRBJ2-1
DNA: TGTGCCAGCAGCTTCCTCGCGGGACGAGGCAATGAGCAGTTCTTC
CDR3: CASSFLAGRGNEQFF

size: once
D: TRBD1
V: TRBV2
J: TRBJ2-5
DNA: TGTGCCAGCAGTCGACAGGGGGAGGCGACCCAGTACTTC
CDR3: CASSRQGEATQYF

size: NA
D: NA
V: TRBV27
J: TRBJ2-7
DNA: TGTGCCAGCAGTATGGCACAGGGTTCCTCCTACGAGCAGTACTTC
CDR3: CASSMAQGSSYEQYF

size: NA
D: NA
V: TRBV30
J: TRBJ2-1
DNA: TGTGCCTGGAGTGTTTGGGGGAACAATGAGCAGTTCTTC
CDR3: CAWSVWGNNEQFF

size: NA
D: NA
V: TRBV28
J: TRBJ2-1
DNA: TGTGCCAGCTCATTTTCTTACAATGAGCAGTTCTTC
CDR3: CASSFSYNEQFF

size: NA
D: NA
V: TRBV9
J: TRBJ2-7
DNA: TGTGCCAGCAGTCTATTAGCCTCCCCCTACGAGCAGTACTTC
CDR3: CASSLLASPYEQYF

size: NA
D: NA
V: TRBV7-8
J: TRBJ2-7
DNA: TGTGCCAGCAGCTCTGAAAGTACAGGGCGGCACGAGCAGTACTTC
CDR3: CASSSESTGRHEQYF